What follows describes a single TCR beta chain. This clonotype is regarded as medium-sized (0.01 to 0.1%). Its cognate antigen has yet to be identified. No base qualities exist here, and no much larger clone lies one base off it. The data belong to a study. The junction carries 15 bases between V and J, which are trimmed by 0 bases and 6 bases respectively. There are 15 amino acids in the CDR3, from cysteine to phenylalanine inclusive. Only the CDR3 DNA stays, 45 bases, in frame from base 1. The germline V gene encodes CDR1 SGHRS and CDR2 YFSETQ. The sequencer was an Illumina MiSeq. TCRdb reran the public reads through fastp at Q25 and MiXCR, keeping productive beta chains. Each CDR3 protein gets just one entry, which takes the most common genes and DNA from the rows behind it. This sample gives 700 to 950 distinct CDR3 sequences in total; approximately 6.1% of them show up just once. The top ten clones comprise 14% of the sample.

The clonotype originates from a human donor with rheumatoid arthritis. Here the chain combines TRBV5-1 and TRBJ2-5, with the D call tentatively TRBD1 or TRBD2, each fitting 5 bases. The sample taken for sequencing was CD4+ T cells from synovial fluid. CDR3 protein: CASSLDGDPGKTQYF. The nucleotides are TGCGCCAGCAGCTTGGATGGGGACCCGGGAAAGACCCAGTACTTC.